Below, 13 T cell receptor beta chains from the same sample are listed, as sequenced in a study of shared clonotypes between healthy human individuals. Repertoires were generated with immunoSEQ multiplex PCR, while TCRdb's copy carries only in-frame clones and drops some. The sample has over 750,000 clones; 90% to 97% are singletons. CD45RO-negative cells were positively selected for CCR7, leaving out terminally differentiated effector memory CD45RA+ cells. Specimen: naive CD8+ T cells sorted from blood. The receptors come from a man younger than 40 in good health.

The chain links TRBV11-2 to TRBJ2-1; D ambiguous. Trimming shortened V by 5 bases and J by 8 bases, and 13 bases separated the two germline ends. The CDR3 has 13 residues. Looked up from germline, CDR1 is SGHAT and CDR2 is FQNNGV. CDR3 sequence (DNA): TGTGCCAGCAGCCCCCAGCTTCGAGATGAGCAGTTCTTC. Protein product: CASSPQLRDEQFF.

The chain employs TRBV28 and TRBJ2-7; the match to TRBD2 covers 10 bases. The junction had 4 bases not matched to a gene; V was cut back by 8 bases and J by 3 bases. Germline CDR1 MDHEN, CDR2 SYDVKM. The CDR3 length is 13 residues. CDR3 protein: CASSTSGYYEQYF. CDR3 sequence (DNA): TGTGCCAGCTCGACTAGCGGGTACTACGAGCAGTACTTC.

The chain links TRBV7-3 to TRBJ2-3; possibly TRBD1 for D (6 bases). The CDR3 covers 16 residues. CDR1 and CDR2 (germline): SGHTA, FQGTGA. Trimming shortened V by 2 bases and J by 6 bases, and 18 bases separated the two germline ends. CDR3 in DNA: TGTGCCAGCAGCTTAGGGGGCGAAAGAGGGTACGATACGCAGTATTTT. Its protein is CASSLGGERGYDTQYF.

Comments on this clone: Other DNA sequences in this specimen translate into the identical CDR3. CDR3 DNA sequence: TGTGCCAGCAGTTGGGGACTAGCGGGAACCTACGAGCAGTACTTC. Translation: CASSWGLAGTYEQYF. The rearrangement joins TRBV27 to TRBJ2-7, with 13 bases that match TRBD2. In germline, CDR1 is MNHEY, CDR2 SMNVEV (reference sequence). The CDR3 is made up of 15 amino acids. V lost 4 bases and J lost 2; bases outside the gene matches: 2.

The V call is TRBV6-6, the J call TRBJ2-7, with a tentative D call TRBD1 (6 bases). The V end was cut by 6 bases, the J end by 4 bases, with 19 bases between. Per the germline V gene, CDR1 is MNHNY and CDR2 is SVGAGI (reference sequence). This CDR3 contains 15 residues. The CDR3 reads CASSHPAVQGYEQYF. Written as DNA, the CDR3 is TGTGCCAGCAGCCATCCCGCGGTACAGGGATACGAGCAGTACTTC.

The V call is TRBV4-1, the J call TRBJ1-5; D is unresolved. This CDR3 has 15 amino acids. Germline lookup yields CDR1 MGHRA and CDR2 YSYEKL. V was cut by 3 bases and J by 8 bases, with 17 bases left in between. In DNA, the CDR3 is TGCGCCAGCAGCCATCCATCCCAATCATTAGAGCCCCAGCATTTT. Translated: CASSHPSQSLEPQHF.

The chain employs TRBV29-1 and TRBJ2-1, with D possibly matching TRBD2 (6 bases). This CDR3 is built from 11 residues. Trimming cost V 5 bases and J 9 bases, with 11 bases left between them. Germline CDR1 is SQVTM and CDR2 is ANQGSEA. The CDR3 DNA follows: TGCAGCGTTTACAGCGGGCCTGAGCAGTTCTTC. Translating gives CSVYSGPEQFF.

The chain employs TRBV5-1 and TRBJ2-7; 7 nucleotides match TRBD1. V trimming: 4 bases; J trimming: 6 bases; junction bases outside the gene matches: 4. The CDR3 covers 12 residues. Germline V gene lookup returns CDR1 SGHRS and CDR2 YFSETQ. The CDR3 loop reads CASSGDSPEQYF. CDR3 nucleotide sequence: TGCGCCAGCAGCGGGGACAGCCCCGAGCAGTACTTC.

CDR3 loop: CASSLPLGLAGAEETQYF. CDR3 nucleotide sequence: TGTGCCAGCAGCTTACCTCTCGGACTAGCGGGAGCCGAAGAGACCCAGTACTTC. The rearrangement uses TRBV7-9 and TRBJ2-5, with 13 bases lining up with TRBD2. The germline gives CDR1 SEHNR, CDR2 FQNEAQ (reference sequence). The ends lost 2 bases at V and 3 bases at J; junction bases unmatched: 9. The CDR3 totals 18 residues.

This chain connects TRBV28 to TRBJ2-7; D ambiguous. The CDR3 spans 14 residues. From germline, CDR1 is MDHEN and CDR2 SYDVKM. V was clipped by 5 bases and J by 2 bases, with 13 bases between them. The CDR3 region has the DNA TGTGCCAGCAGTCCACAAAACAGCGCCTACGAGCAGTACTTC. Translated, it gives CASSPQNSAYEQYF.

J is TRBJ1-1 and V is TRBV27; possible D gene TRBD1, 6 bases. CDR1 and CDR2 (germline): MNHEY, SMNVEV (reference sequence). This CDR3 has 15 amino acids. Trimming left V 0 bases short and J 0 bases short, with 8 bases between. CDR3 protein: CASSLSGTMNTEAFF. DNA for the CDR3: TGTGCCAGCAGTTTATCAGGGACAATGAACACTGAAGCTTTCTTT.

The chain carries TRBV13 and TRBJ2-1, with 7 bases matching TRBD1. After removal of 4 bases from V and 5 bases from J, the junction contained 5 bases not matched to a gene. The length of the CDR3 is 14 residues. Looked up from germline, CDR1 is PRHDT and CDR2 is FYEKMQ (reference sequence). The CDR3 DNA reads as TGTGCCAGCAGCTCCCGGACAGGTCACAATGAGCAGTTCTTC. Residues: CASSSRTGHNEQFF. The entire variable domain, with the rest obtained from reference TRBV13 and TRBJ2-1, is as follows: AAGVIQSPRHLIKEKRETATLKCYPIPRHDTVYWYQQGPGQDPQFLISFYEKMQSDKGSIPDRFSAQQFSDYHSELNMSSLELGDSALYFCASSSRTGHNEQFFGPGTRLTVL.

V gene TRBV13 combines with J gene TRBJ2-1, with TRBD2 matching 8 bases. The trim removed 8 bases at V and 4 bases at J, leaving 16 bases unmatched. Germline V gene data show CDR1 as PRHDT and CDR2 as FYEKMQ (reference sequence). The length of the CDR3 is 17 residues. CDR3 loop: CASRAGQREFPYNEQFF. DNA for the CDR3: TGTGCCAGCCGGGCGGGGCAGCGGGAGTTCCCGTACAATGAGCAGTTCTTC.